This TCR beta chain came from a study of cytomegalovirus exposure and HLA in healthy donors. Whole-study findings and limits: Published work reported that the classifier diagnosed cytomegalovirus status with high specificity and sensitivity.

PCR primers comprised 60 Vbeta and 13 Jbeta primers. Sequencing used immunoSEQ multiplex PCR; TCRdb keeps in-frame clones, though not all of them. This table has 150,000 to 200,000 clones, roughly 80% appearing once. About this clone: Its antigen remains unknown.

CDR1 and CDR2 (germline): SQVTM, ANQGSEA. V shed 4 bases and J 3 bases; nucleotides not matched to a gene: 7. This CDR3 comprises 15 residues. The sequence was collected from a man aged 50 to 60 in good health and CMV-seronegative. The sequenced material came from PBMCs. The J gene is TRBJ1-2, the V gene TRBV29-1; 11 bases agree with TRBD1. CDR3 bases: TGCAGCGTTGGTGCAGGACAGGGGGCCGACTATGGCTACACCTTC. This gives the protein CSVGAGQGADYGYTF.